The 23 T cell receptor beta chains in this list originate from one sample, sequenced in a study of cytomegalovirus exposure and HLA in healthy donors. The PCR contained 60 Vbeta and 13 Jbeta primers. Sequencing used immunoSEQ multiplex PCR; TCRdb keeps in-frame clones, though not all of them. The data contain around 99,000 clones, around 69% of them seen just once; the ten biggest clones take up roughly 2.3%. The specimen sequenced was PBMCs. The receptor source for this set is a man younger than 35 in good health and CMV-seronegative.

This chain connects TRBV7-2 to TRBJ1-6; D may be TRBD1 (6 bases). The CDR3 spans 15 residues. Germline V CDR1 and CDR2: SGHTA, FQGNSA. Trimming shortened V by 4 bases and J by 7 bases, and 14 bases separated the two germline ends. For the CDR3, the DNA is TGTGCCAGCAGCTCAGGGAGCAGGGGAAATTCACCCCTCCACTTT. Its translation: CASSSGSRGNSPLHF.

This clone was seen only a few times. The CDR3 is CASSLAGTGFGETQYF. The DNA of the CDR3 is TGTGCCAGCTCACTCGCCGGGACAGGATTCGGAGAGACCCAGTACTTC. The genes are TRBV18 and TRBJ2-5; TRBD1 matches 8 bases. In germline, CDR1 is KGHSH, CDR2 LQKENI. This CDR3 is 16 amino acids long. V was clipped by 4 bases and J by 4 bases; unmatched bases: 11. The full variable domain, rest sourced from reference TRBV18 and TRBJ2-5, is NAGVMQNPRHLVRRRGQEARLRCSPMKGHSHVYWYRQLPEEGLKFMVYLQKENIIDESGMPKERFSAEFPKEGPSILRIQQVVRGDSAAYFCASSLAGTGFGETQYFGPGTRLLVL.

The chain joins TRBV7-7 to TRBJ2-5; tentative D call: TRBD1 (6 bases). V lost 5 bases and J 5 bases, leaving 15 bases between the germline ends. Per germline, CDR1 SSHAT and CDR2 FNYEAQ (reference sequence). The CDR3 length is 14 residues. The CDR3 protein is CASSKQGQRETQYF. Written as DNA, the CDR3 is TGTGCCAGCAGCAAACAAGGACAGCGGGAGACCCAGTACTTC.

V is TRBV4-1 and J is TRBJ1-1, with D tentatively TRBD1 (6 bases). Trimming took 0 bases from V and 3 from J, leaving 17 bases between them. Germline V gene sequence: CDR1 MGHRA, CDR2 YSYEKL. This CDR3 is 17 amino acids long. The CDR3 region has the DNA TGCGCCAGCAGCCAAGAAAAATTAGGGGGGGCTGACACTGAAGCTTTCTTT. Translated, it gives CASSQEKLGGADTEAFF.

The CDR3 spells CAIPVGGELFF. The CDR3 coding sequence is TGTGCCATCCCCGTCGGCGGGGAGCTGTTTTTT. V usage is TRBV7-8 and J usage is TRBJ2-2; D not certain. CDR1 is SGHVS and CDR2 is FQNEAQ in the germline V gene. The germline V and J ends were trimmed by 10 bases and 7 bases, with 10 bases remaining between them. CDR3 length: 11 residues.

CDR3: CASSPDSNYGYTF. Here the CDR3 DNA reads TGCGCCAGCAGTCCTGACAGCAACTATGGCTACACCTTC. The chain joins TRBV10-1 to TRBJ1-2; D might be TRBD1 (5 bases). Deletions cut 5 bases from V and 2 bases from J, with 9 bases between. The CDR3 sequence is 13 residues long. Germline assignment: CDR1 WNHNN and CDR2 SYGVQD (reference sequence).

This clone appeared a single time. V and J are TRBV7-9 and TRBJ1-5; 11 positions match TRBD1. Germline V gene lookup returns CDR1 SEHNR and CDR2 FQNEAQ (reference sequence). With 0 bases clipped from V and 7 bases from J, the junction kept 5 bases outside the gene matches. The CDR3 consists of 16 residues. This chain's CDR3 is CASSLAGGTGGQPQHF. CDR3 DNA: TGTGCCAGCAGCTTAGCGGGTGGGACAGGGGGACAGCCCCAGCATTTT.

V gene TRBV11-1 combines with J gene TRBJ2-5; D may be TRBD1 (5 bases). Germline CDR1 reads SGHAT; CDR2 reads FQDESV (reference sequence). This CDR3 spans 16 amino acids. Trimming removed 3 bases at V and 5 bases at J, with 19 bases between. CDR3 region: CASSLTIGAVGETQYF. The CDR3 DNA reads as TGTGCCAGCAGCTTGACAATAGGGGCAGTTGGGGAGACCCAGTACTTC.

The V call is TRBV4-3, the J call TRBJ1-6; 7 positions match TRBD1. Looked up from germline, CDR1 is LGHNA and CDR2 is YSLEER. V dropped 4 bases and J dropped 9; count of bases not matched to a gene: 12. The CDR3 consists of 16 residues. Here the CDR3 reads CASSLEGTEGFSPLHF. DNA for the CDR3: TGCGCCAGCAGCCTTGAGGGGACAGAAGGCTTTTCACCCCTCCACTTT.

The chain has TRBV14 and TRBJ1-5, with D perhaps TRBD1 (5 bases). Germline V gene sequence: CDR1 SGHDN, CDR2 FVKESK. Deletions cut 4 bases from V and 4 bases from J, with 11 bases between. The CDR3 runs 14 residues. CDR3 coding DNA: TGTGCCAGCAGCCGGGGGGGATTGAATCAGCCCCAGCATTTT. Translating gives CASSRGGLNQPQHF.

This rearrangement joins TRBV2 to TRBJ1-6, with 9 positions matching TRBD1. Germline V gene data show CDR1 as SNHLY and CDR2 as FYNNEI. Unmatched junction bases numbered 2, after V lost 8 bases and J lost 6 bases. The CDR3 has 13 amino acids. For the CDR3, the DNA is TGTGCCAGCTTGGACAGGGGTAATTCACCCCTCCACTTT. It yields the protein CASLDRGNSPLHF.

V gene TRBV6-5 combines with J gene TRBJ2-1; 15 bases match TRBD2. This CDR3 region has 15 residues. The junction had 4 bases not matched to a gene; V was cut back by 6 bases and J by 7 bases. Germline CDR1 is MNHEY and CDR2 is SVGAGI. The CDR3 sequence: CASSRTSGGGNEQFF. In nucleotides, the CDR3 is TGTGCCAGCAGCCGGACTAGCGGGGGGGGGAATGAGCAGTTCTTC.

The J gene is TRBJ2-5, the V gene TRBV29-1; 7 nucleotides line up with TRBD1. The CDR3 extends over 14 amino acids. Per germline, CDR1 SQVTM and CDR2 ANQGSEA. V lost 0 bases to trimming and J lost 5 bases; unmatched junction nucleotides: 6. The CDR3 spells CSVEDRGTEETQYF. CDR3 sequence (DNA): TGCAGCGTTGAAGATAGGGGGACAGAGGAGACCCAGTACTTC.

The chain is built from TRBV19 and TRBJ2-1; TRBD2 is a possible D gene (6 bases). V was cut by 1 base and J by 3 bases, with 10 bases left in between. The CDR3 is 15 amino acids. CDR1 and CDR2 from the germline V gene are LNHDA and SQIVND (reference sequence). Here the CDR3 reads CASSIGGDLYNEQFF. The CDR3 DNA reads TGTGCCAGTAGTATAGGCGGGGATCTCTACAATGAGCAGTTCTTC.

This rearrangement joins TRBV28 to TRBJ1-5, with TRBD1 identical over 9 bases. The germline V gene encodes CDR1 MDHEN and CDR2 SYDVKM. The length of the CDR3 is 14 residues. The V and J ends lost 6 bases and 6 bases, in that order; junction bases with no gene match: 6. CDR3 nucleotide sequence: TGTGCCAGCAGACGGGGACAGGGTACTCAGCCCCAGCATTTT. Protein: CASRRGQGTQPQHF.

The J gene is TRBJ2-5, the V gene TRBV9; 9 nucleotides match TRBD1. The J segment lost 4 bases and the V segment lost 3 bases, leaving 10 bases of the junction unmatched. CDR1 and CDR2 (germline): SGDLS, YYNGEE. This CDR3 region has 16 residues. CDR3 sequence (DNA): TGTGCCAGCAGCGAACGGGGACAGGGTCTGTTAGAGACCCAGTACTTC. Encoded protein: CASSERGQGLLETQYF.

The CDR3 here is CAWSRYRRTTKNIQYF. The CDR3 coding sequence is TGTGCCTGGAGTAGGTATAGGAGAACCACCAAAAACATTCAGTACTTC. The J gene is TRBJ2-4, the V gene TRBV30; D gene unclear. CDR1 and CDR2 (germline): GTSNPN, SVGIG (reference sequence). CDR3 length: 16 amino acids. V gave up 2 bases and J gave up 2 bases, with 16 bases separating them.

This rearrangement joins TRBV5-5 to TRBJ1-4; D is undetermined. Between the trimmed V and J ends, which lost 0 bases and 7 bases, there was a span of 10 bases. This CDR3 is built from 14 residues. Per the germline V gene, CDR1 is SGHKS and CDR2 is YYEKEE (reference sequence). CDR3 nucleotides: TGTGCCAGCAGCTTGGCTGCAGGCACTGAAAAACTGTTTTTT. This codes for CASSLAAGTEKLFF.

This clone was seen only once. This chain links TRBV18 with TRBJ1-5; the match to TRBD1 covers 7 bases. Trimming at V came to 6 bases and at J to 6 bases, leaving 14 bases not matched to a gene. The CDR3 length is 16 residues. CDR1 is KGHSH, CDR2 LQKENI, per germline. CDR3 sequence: CASSSTPGQTIQPQHF. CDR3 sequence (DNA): TGTGCCAGCTCGTCAACTCCGGGACAGACAATTCAGCCCCAGCATTTT.

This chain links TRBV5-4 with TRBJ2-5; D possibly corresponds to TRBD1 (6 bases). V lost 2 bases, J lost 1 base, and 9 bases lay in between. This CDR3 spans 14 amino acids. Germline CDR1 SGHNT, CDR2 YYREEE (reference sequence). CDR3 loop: CASSFRGTQETQYF. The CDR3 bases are TGTGCCAGCAGCTTTAGGGGGACCCAAGAGACCCAGTACTTC.

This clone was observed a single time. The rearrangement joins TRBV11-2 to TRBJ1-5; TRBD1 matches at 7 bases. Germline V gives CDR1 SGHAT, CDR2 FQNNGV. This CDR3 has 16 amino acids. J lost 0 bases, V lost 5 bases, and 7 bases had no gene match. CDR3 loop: CASSPEQGYSNQPQHF. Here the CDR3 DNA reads TGTGCCAGCAGCCCTGAACAGGGGTATAGCAATCAGCCCCAGCATTTT.

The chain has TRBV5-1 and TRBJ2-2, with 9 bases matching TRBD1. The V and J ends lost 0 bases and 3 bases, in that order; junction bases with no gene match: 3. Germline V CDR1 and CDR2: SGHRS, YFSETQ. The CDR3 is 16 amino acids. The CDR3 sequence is CASSLGDRVYTGELFF. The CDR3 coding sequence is TGCGCCAGCAGCTTGGGGGACAGGGTTTACACCGGGGAGCTGTTTTTT.

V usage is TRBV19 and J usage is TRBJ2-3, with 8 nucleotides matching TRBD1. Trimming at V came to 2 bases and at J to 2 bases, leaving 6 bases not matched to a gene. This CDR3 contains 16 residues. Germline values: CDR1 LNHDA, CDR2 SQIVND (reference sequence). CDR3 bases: TGTGCCAGTAGTATAAGAGGACAGGGAATCACAGATACGCAGTATTTT. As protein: CASSIRGQGITDTQYF.